This entry lists 25 T cell receptor beta chains sequenced from one sample in a study of cytomegalovirus exposure and HLA in healthy donors. In the PCR, 60 Vbeta and 13 Jbeta primers were used. Profiling relied on immunoSEQ multiplex PCR, and the TCRdb table lists in-frame clones only, not all of them. The sample comprises tens of thousands of clones, around 76% of which are singletons, and over 5% rests with the top ten. Sample: PBMCs. These receptors were obtained from a woman between 50 and 59 years old in good health and CMV-seropositive.

The V and J genes are TRBV10-3 and TRBJ2-5; D is perhaps TRBD1 (6 bases). CDR1 ENHRY and CDR2 SYGVKD come from the germline V gene. There are 13 residues in the CDR3. V lost 8 bases to trimming and J lost 2 bases, with 12 bases between them. The CDR3: CAIRDTGQETQYF. CDR3 DNA: TGTGCCATCCGGGACACGGGGCAAGAGACCCAGTACTTC.

The genes are TRBV5-4 and TRBJ2-1; 11 bases agree with TRBD2. V lost 5 bases, J lost 5 bases, and 12 bases stayed unmatched. The germline V gene has CDR1 SGHNT and CDR2 YYREEE (reference sequence). The CDR3 sequence is 17 residues long. The CDR3 here is CASRAGTSGNLHNEQFF. DNA for the CDR3: TGTGCCAGCAGGGCCGGGACTAGCGGAAATTTGCACAATGAGCAGTTCTTC.

The chain combines TRBV5-1 with TRBJ2-7; 13 positions agree with TRBD2. This CDR3 comprises 14 residues. V gave up 5 bases and J gave up 3 bases; unmatched junction bases: 2. CDR1 and CDR2 (germline): SGHRS, YFSETQ. The CDR3 DNA is TGCGCCAGCAGACTAGCGGGAGGGCACTACGAGCAGTACTTC. Residues: CASRLAGGHYEQYF.

There are a few counts of this clone. The chain links TRBV5-5 to TRBJ2-3; 10 positions match TRBD1. There are 15 residues in the CDR3. Germline CDR1 is SGHKS and CDR2 is YYEKEE (reference sequence). Trimming at V came to 6 bases and at J to 2 bases, leaving 6 bases not matched to a gene. The CDR3 reads CASTRQGAYTDTQYF. DNA of the CDR3: TGTGCCAGCACTAGACAGGGGGCTTACACAGATACGCAGTATTTT.

The chain joins TRBV7-2 to TRBJ1-4, with a tentative D call TRBD1 (6 bases). The CDR3 is 13 amino acids. V was shortened by 5 bases and J by 14 bases, with 18 bases between the two germline ends. Germline V gives CDR1 SGHTA, CDR2 FQGNSA. CDR3 residues: CASSNRAPGGLFF. CDR3 DNA sequence: TGTGCCAGCAGCAACAGGGCCCCCGGCGGGCTGTTTTTT.

The chain is built from TRBV13 and TRBJ1-3, with D unclear. This CDR3 comprises 13 residues. The germline gives CDR1 PRHDT, CDR2 FYEKMQ (reference sequence). V lost 5 bases to trimming and J lost 0 bases, with 5 bases between them. CDR3 in DNA: TGTGCCAGCAGCCCCGTCTCTGGAAACACCATATATTTT. This codes for CASSPVSGNTIYF.

V and J are TRBV28 and TRBJ1-2, with TRBD1 matching over 8 bases. With 3 bases clipped from V and 4 bases from J, the junction kept 10 bases outside the gene matches. The CDR3 is 16 amino acids. Germline V CDR1 and CDR2: MDHEN, SYDVKM. The CDR3 loop reads CASSFPTGGRVYGYTF. In DNA form, the CDR3 reads TGTGCCAGCAGTTTCCCTACAGGGGGGAGAGTCTATGGCTACACCTTC.

This chain links TRBV6-1 with TRBJ2-7, with D unresolved. The CDR3 is 12 amino acids. The V and J ends lost 7 bases and 0 bases respectively, with 7 bases between them. Germline loops: CDR1 MNHNS, CDR2 SASEGT. This CDR3 reads CASTQDSYEQYF. CDR3 in DNA: TGTGCCAGCACCCAGGACTCCTACGAGCAGTACTTC.

V is TRBV4-1 and J is TRBJ2-5; 8 bases line up with TRBD2. CDR1 is MGHRA and CDR2 is YSYEKL in the germline V gene. With V trimmed by 4 bases and J by 3 bases, 7 bases remained unmatched. The CDR3 spans 15 residues. As DNA, the CDR3 is TGCGCCAGCAGCCCGGAGCGGGAGTGGGAAGAGACCCAGTACTTC. It specifies CASSPEREWEETQYF.

The chain carries TRBV10-2 and TRBJ2-7; 8 bases match TRBD1. Germline CDR1 is WSHSY and CDR2 is SAAADI. Trimming removed 6 bases from V and 5 bases from J; junction bases left unmatched: 9. The CDR3 covers 14 residues. CDR3 sequence: CASSPRQGSNEQYF. For the CDR3, the DNA is TGCGCCAGCAGCCCTAGACAGGGGAGCAACGAGCAGTACTTC.

The gene calls are TRBV30 and TRBJ2-7; 12 bases are shared with TRBD2. The germline V gene has CDR1 GTSNPN and CDR2 SVGIG (reference sequence). The J segment lost 7 bases and the V segment lost 1 base, leaving 5 bases of the junction unmatched. The CDR3 length is 14 residues. The chain's CDR3 is CAWSAGLAGWEQYF. In DNA, the CDR3 is TGTGCCTGGAGTGCAGGACTAGCGGGATGGGAGCAGTACTTC.

This clone has more than one count but fewer than ten. The chain couples TRBV6-6 to TRBJ1-2; D unresolved. Germline-derived CDR1 and CDR2 are MNHNY and SVGAGI (reference sequence). Trimming pared 1 base from V and 6 bases from J, leaving 12 bases between. The CDR3 is made up of 14 amino acids. CDR3 DNA sequence: TGTGCCAGCAGTTACTTAATTCAACATGATGGCTACACCTTC. Translating it yields CASSYLIQHDGYTF.

The chain uses TRBV7-6 and TRBJ2-1, with D maybe TRBD1 (5 bases). Germline values: CDR1 SGHVS, CDR2 FNYEAQ. The V gene lost 1 base and the J gene lost 5 bases, with 12 bases spanning the gap. CDR3 length: 15 amino acids. CDR3 protein: CASSLGLLQDNEQFF. CDR3 nucleotides: TGTGCCAGCAGCTTAGGCCTCTTACAGGACAATGAGCAGTTCTTC.

The chain joins TRBV10-2 to TRBJ2-5; 8 nucleotides match TRBD1. The J segment lost 5 bases and the V segment lost 6 bases, leaving 11 bases of the junction unmatched. There are 15 residues in the CDR3. Germline CDR1 is WSHSY and CDR2 is SAAADI. CDR3 protein: CASRESTGARETQYF. The CDR3 DNA sequence: TGCGCCAGCAGAGAATCGACAGGGGCGAGGGAGACCCAGTACTTC.

The chain links TRBV10-2 to TRBJ2-7; D is perhaps TRBD2 (6 bases). V was trimmed by 5 bases and J by 1 base, leaving 9 bases between them. The CDR3 has 13 amino acids. Germline values: CDR1 WSHSY, CDR2 SAAADI. The CDR3 is CASSPGRSYEQYF. In DNA, the CDR3 is TGCGCCAGCAGTCCAGGGAGGTCCTACGAGCAGTACTTC.

V and J are TRBV10-2 and TRBJ1-4; possibly TRBD1 for D (5 bases). CDR3 size: 12 residues. Germline loops: CDR1 WSHSY, CDR2 SAAADI. Trimming cost V 7 bases and J 7 bases, with 10 bases left between them. The CDR3 spells CASTGGSEKLFF. For the CDR3, the DNA is TGCGCCAGCACGGGGGGGAGTGAAAAACTGTTTTTT.

V is TRBV6-5 and J is TRBJ1-4; D is ambiguous. CDR3 length: 14 residues. Germline values: CDR1 MNHEY, CDR2 SVGAGI. V was pared by 5 bases and J by 0 bases, with 7 bases between. The CDR3 reads CASSLSPTNEKLFF. DNA of the CDR3: TGTGCCAGCAGTCTGTCTCCAACTAATGAAAAACTGTTTTTT.

The V gene is TRBV11-3, the J gene TRBJ2-1; D not certain. The germline CDR1 and CDR2 sequences are SGHNT and YENEEA. With 5 bases removed from V and 8 bases from J, the gap between germline ends came to 7 bases. CDR3 size: 11 residues. For the CDR3, the DNA is TGTGCCAGCAGCGATGGCCATGAGCAGTTCTTC. It translates to CASSDGHEQFF.

This clone appeared once. The CDR3 DNA reads as TGTGCCAGCAGCTTGGGACAGGGCCTGGACTACGAGCAGTACTTC. This encodes CASSLGQGLDYEQYF. The chain combines TRBV5-6 with TRBJ2-7, with TRBD1 matching 7 bases. The CDR3 has 15 amino acids. Germline V gene data show CDR1 as SGHDT and CDR2 as YYEEEE. The ends lost 0 bases at V and 3 bases at J; junction bases unmatched: 6.

V gene TRBV5-8 combines with J gene TRBJ2-3; D is unresolved. Germline CDR1 is SGHTS and CDR2 is YDEGEE. The V end lost 4 bases, the J end lost 6 bases, and 9 bases lay between the germline ends. The CDR3 loop spans 12 amino acids. CDR3 nucleotides: TGTGCCAGCAGCGCGAATCCCGATACGCAGTATTTT. This encodes CASSANPDTQYF.

The chain recombines TRBV2 with TRBJ2-1; 9 bases align to TRBD2. Looked up from germline, CDR1 is SNHLY and CDR2 is FYNNEI. CDR3 length: 15 amino acids. The trim removed 3 bases at V and 0 bases at J, leaving 0 bases unmatched. CDR3 DNA sequence: TGTGCCAGCAGTGATAGCGGGAGCTCCTACAATGAGCAGTTCTTC. Its protein is CASSDSGSSYNEQFF. The entire variable domain, with the rest obtained from reference TRBV2 and TRBJ2-1, is as follows: EPEVTQTPSHQVTQMGQEVILRCVPISNHLYFYWYRQILGQKVEFLVSFYNNEISEKSEIFDDQFSVERPDGSNFTLKIRSTKLEDSAMYFCASSDSGSSYNEQFFGPGTRLTVL.

V usage is TRBV11-2 and J usage is TRBJ1-1; D unresolved. This CDR3 is built from 12 residues. The V end lost 5 bases, the J end lost 6 bases, and 10 bases lay between the germline ends. CDR1 and CDR2 (germline): SGHAT, FQNNGV. In DNA form, the CDR3 reads TGTGCCAGCAGCCCACAGCCCTCTGAAGCTTTCTTT. Translating gives CASSPQPSEAFF. The full variable domain, rest sourced from reference TRBV11-2 and TRBJ1-1, is EAGVAQSPRYKIIEKRQSVAFWCNPISGHATLYWYQQILGQGPKLLIQFQNNGVVDDSQLPKDRFSAERLKGVDSTLKIQPAKLEDSAVYLCASSPQPSEAFFGQGTRLTVV.

This clone was found a few times. The chain carries TRBV28 and TRBJ1-5; D may be TRBD1 (6 bases). The germline V and J ends were trimmed by 10 bases and 6 bases, with 10 bases remaining between them. The germline V gene has CDR1 MDHEN and CDR2 SYDVKM. This CDR3 has 11 amino acids. CDR3 nucleotide sequence: TGTGCCACGGGGGGCGGTCAGCCCCAGCATTTT. Translation: CATGGGQPQHF. The variable domain in full, with the rest retrieved from reference TRBV28 and TRBJ1-5, is DVKVTQSSRYLVKRTGEKVFLECVQDMDHENMFWYRQDPGLGLRLIYFSYDVKMKEKGDIPEGYSVSREKKERFSLILESASTNQTSMYLCATGGGQPQHFGDGTRLSIL.

This chain uses TRBV6-6 with TRBJ2-1; D is ambiguous. The germline CDR1 and CDR2 sequences are MNHNY and SVGAGI (reference sequence). The CDR3 runs to 12 residues. V shed 1 base and J shed 10 bases, with 8 bases lying between them. CDR3 residues: CASSYWASEQFF. CDR3 sequence (DNA): TGTGCCAGCAGTTACTGGGCTTCCGAGCAGTTCTTC.

V is TRBV6-5 and J is TRBJ2-7; D gene uncertain. Between the trimmed V and J ends, which lost 4 bases and 0 bases, there was a span of 10 bases. This CDR3 has 14 residues. Germline CDR1 MNHEY, CDR2 SVGAGI. The CDR3, as DNA: TGTGCCAGCAGTTTGACAAAAGTCTCCTACGAGCAGTACTTC. Encoded protein: CASSLTKVSYEQYF.